Here is one T cell receptor beta chain with its context. Some clones are missing from TCRdb's copy, which holds only in-frame ones; the method was immunoSEQ multiplex PCR. The data contain some 65,000 clones, roughly nine tenths of them singletons. The record originates from a study of OX40 agonist ivuxolimab in advanced cancers. The V gene's germline CDR1 is MNHEY and CDR2 SVGAGI. Trimming cost V 5 bases and J 6 bases; bases outside gene matches: 6. The CDR3 sequence is 14 residues long. The starting material was CD4+ or CD8+ T cells sorted from blood, obtained in a trial of the OX40 agonist ivuxolimab. This chain links TRBV6-5 with TRBJ1-5; 8 nucleotides align to TRBD1. The receptor's source is an adult with an advanced solid tumor such as melanoma, head and neck, liver or kidney cancer. DNA for the CDR3: TGTGCCAGCAGTGGACAGGGATTTGGTCAGCCCCAGCATTTT. Translation gives CASSGQGFGQPQHF.